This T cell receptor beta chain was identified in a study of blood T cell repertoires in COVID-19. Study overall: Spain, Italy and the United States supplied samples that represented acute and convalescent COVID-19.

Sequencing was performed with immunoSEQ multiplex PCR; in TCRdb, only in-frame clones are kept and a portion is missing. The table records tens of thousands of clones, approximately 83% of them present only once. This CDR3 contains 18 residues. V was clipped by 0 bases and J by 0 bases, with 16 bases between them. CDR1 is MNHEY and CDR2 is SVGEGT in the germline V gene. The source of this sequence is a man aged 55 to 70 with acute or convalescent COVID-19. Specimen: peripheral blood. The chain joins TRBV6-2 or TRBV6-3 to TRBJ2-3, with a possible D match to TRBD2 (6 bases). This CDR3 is CASSYSKGAGFSTDTQYF. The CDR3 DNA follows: TGTGCCAGCAGTTACTCGAAAGGAGCGGGTTTTAGCACAGATACGCAGTATTTT.